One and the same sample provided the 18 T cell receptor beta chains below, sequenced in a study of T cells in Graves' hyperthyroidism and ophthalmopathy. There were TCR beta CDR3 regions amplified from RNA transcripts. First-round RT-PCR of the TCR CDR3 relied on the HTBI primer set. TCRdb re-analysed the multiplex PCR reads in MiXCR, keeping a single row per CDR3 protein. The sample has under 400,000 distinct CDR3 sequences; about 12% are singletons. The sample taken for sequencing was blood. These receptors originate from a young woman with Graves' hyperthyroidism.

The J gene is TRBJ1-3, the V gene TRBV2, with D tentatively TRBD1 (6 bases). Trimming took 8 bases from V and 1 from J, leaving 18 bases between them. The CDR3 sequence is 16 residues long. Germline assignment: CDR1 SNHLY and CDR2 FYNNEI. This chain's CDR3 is CASLGTRGLSGNTIYF. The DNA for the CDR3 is TGTGCCAGCCTCGGGACACGCGGCCTTTCTGGAAACACCATATATTTT.

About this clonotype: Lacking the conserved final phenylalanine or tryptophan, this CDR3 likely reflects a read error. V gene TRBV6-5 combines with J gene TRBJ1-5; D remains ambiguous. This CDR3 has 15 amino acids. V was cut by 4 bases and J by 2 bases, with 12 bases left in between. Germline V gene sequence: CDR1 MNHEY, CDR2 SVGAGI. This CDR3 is CASSLRRRGNQPQHL. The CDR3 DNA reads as TGTGCCAGCAGTTTGAGGAGAAGAGGCAATCAGCCCCAGCATCTT.

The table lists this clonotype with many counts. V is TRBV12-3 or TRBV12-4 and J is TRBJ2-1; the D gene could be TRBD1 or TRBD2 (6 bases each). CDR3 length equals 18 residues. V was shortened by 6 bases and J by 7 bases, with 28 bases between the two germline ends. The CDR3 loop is CASSPLGGGWSRGNEQFF. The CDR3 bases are TGTGCCAGCAGCCCCTTAGGAGGGGGGTGGTCCCGCGGGAATGAGCAGTTCTTC.

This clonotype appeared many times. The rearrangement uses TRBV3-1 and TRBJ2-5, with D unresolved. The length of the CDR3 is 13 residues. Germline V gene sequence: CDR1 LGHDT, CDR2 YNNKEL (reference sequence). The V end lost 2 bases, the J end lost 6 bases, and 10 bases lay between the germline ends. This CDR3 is CASSQFLGQTQYF. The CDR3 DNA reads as TGTGCCAGCAGCCAATTTCTCGGGCAGACCCAGTACTTC.

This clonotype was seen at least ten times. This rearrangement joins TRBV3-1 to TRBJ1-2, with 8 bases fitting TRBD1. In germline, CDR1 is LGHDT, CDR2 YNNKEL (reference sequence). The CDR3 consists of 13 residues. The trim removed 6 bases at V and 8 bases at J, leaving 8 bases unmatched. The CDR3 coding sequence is TGTGCCAGCAGTCCGACAGGGGTTTGGGGCTACACCTTC. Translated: CASSPTGVWGYTF.

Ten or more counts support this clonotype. The CDR3 reads CSALLAGGADTQYF. The CDR3 region has the DNA TGCAGTGCCCTACTAGCGGGAGGGGCAGATACGCAGTATTTT. The V and J genes are TRBV20-1 and TRBJ2-3, with TRBD2 matching over 13 bases. J gave up 4 bases and V 6 bases, and 4 bases lay outside the gene matches. Germline CDR1 is DFQATT and CDR2 is SNEGSKA (reference sequence). The CDR3 loop spans 14 amino acids.

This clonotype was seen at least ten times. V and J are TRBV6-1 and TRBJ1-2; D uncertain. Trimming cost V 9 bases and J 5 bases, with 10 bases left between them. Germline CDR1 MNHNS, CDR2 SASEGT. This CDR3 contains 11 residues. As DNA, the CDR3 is TGTGCCAGTCAGGACGGGTATGGCTACACCTTC. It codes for CASQDGYGYTF.

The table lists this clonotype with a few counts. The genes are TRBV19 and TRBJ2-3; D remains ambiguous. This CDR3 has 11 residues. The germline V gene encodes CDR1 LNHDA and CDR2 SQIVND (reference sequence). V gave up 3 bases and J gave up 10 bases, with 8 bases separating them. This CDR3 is CASSIRGAQYF. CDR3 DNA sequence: TGTGCCAGTAGTATTAGAGGTGCGCAGTATTTT.

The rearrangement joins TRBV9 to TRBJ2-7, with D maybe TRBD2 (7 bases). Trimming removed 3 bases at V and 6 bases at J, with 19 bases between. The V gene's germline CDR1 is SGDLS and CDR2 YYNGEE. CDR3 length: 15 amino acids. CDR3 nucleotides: TGTGCCAGCAGCGCCGGAGGGGGGGCGGGGGTCGAGCAGTACTTC. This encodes CASSAGGGAGVEQYF. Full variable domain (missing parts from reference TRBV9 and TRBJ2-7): DSGVTQTPKHLITATGQRVTLRCSPRSGDLSVYWYQQSLDQGLQFLIQYYNGEERAKGNILERFSAQQFPDLHSELNLSSLELGDSALYFCASSAGGGAGVEQYFGPGTRLTVT.

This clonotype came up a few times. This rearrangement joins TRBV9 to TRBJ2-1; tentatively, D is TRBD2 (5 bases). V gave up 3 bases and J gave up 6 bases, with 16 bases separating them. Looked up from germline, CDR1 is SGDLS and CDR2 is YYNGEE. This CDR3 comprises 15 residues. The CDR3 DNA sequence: TGTGCCAGCAGCGCGGACTCCCGAGGTCTCAATGAGCAGTTCTTC. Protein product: CASSADSRGLNEQFF.

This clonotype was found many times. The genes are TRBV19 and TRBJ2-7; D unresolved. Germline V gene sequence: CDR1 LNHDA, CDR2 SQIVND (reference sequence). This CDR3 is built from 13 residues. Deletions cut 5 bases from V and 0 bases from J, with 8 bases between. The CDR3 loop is CASSLTTSYEQYF. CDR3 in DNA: TGTGCCAGTAGTCTGACCACCTCCTACGAGCAGTACTTC.

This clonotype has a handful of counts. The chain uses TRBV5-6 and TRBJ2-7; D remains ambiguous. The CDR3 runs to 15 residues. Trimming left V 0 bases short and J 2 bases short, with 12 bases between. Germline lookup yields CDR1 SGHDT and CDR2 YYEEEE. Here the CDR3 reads CASSLDSGAAYEQYF. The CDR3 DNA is TGTGCCAGCAGCTTGGATAGTGGTGCTGCCTACGAGCAGTACTTC.

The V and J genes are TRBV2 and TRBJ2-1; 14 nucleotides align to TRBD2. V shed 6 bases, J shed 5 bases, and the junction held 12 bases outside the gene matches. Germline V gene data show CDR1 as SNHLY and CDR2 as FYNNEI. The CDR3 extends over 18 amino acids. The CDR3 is CASSAAITTSGRDNEQFF. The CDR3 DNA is TGTGCCAGCAGCGCCGCGATAACGACTAGCGGGAGGGACAATGAGCAGTTCTTC.

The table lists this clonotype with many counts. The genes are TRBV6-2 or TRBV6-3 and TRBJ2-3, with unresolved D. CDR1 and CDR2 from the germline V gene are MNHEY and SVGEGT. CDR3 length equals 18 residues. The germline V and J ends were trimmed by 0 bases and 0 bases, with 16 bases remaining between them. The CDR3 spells CASSYSITSDPSTDTQYF. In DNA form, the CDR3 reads TGTGCCAGCAGTTACTCGATTACGAGCGACCCTAGCACAGATACGCAGTATTTT.

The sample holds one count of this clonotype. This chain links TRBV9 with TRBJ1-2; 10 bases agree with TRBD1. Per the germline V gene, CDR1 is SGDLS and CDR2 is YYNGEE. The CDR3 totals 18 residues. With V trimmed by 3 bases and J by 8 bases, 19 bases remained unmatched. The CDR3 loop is CASSATNIPGQGMGGYTF. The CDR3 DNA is TGTGCCAGCAGCGCAACTAATATTCCGGGACAGGGGATGGGAGGCTACACCTTC.

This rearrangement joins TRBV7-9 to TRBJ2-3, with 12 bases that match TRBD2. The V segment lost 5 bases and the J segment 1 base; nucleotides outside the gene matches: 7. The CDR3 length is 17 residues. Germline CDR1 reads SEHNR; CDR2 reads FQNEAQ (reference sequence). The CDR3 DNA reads TGTGCCAGCAGCCCCATCCGACTAGCGGGGGGCACAGATACGCAGTATTTT. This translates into CASSPIRLAGGTDTQYF.

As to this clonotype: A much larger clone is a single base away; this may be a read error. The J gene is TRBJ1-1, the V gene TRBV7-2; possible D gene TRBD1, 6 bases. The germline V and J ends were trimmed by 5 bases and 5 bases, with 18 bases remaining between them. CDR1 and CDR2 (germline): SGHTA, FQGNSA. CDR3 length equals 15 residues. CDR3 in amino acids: CASSQIRGLGTEAFF. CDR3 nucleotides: TGTGCCAGCAGCCAGATACGGGGGCTGGGGACTGAAGCTTTCTTT.

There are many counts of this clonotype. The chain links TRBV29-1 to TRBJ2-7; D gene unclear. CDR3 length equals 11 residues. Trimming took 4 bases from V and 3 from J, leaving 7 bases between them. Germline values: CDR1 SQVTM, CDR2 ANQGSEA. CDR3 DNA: TGCAGCGTTGTTCTCGACTACGAGCAGTACTTC. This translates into CSVVLDYEQYF.